This T cell receptor beta chain was sequenced in a study of CD8 T cells in Susac syndrome. The study sequenced TCR beta in blood CD8+ and CD4+ T cells. Random hexamers were used to reverse transcribe 0.5 to 1 ug of RNA. TCRdb ran MiXCR on the immunoSEQ multiplex PCR reads and lists one entry per CDR3 protein. Seen here are about 210,000 distinct CDR3 sequences, about 95% observed once, and the top ten hold about 0.091%. The CDR3 extends over 11 amino acids. V lost 10 bases, J lost 9 bases, and 14 bases lay in between. Per germline, CDR1 ENHRY and CDR2 SYGVKD. The sequence was obtained from a human donor with multiple sclerosis. Material for sequencing was CD4+ T cells from PBMCs. V and J are TRBV10-3 and TRBJ2-3, with D perhaps matching TRBD2 (6 bases). This CDR3 reads CASGIGQTQYF. In DNA, the CDR3 is TGTGCCAGCGGGATTGGGCAAACGCAGTATTTT.